The 17 T cell receptor beta chains presented below share a single source sample, sequenced in a study of T-cell memory formation after mild COVID-19. TCRdb reprocessed the 5' RACE reads via MiXCR and lists one record per CDR3 protein. The sample has fewer than 350,000 distinct CDR3 sequences, under 20% seen once. Material for sequencing was PBMCs or a T cell subset sorted from them (not recorded which). All receptors derive from a man younger than 35 who had mild COVID-19 (a few samples of this study predate the infection). Cell type and time point are not known.

The chain couples TRBV4-3 to TRBJ2-3; D call uncertain. CDR3 size: 14 residues. Trimming pared 1 base from V and 6 bases from J, leaving 11 bases between. CDR1 LGHNA and CDR2 YSLEER come from the germline V gene. This chain's CDR3 is CASSQVGGPDTQYF. CDR3 DNA sequence: TGCGCCAGCAGCCAAGTAGGCGGTCCGGATACGCAGTATTTT.

This clonotype was found a few times. The genes are TRBV5-1 and TRBJ1-6; 7 bases map to TRBD1. There are 15 residues in the CDR3. CDR1 SGHRS and CDR2 YFSETQ come from the germline V gene. Trimming removed 0 bases from V and 7 bases from J; junction bases left unmatched: 4. The CDR3 is CASSLGGQINSPLHF. The DNA of the CDR3 is TGCGCCAGCAGCTTGGGGGGACAGATAAATTCACCCCTCCACTTT.

This sequence joins TRBV15 and TRBJ2-7; D call uncertain. V was trimmed by 0 bases and J by 1 base, leaving 10 bases between them. This CDR3 has 15 residues. Germline values: CDR1 LNHNV, CDR2 YYDKDF (reference sequence). For the CDR3, the DNA is TGTGCCACCAGCAGAGAGAGGACGGATTCCTACGAGCAGTACTTC. Amino acids: CATSRERTDSYEQYF.

The rearrangement uses TRBV27 and TRBJ2-7, with D perhaps matching TRBD1 or TRBD2 (5 bases each). CDR1 MNHEY and CDR2 SMNVEV come from the germline V gene (reference sequence). With 3 bases removed from V and 7 bases from J, the gap between germline ends came to 16 bases. The CDR3 is made up of 14 amino acids. CDR3 bases: TGTGCCAGCAGTTTGATGGGGCGGGTTTCGGAGCAGTACTTC. Translated, it gives CASSLMGRVSEQYF.

This clonotype was counted between two and nine times. The chain couples TRBV7-6 to TRBJ2-5; D remains unclear. Trimming shortened V by 1 base and J by 3 bases, and 9 bases separated the two germline ends. The CDR3 has 14 amino acids. The germline V gene has CDR1 SGHVS and CDR2 FNYEAQ. DNA for the CDR3: TGTGCCAGCAGCTTAGGGCACGTCAAAGAGACCCAGTACTTC. Amino acids: CASSLGHVKETQYF.

The chain has TRBV12-3 or TRBV12-4 and TRBJ2-7; D remains ambiguous. The CDR3 is 12 residues long. V was clipped by 4 bases and J by 3 bases, with 7 bases between them. CDR3 sequence reads: CASSSLGYEQYF. The CDR3 nucleotides are TGTGCCAGCAGTTCCCTCGGCTACGAGCAGTACTTC.

A few counts support this clonotype. V and J are TRBV7-2 and TRBJ1-1, with a tentative D call TRBD1 (5 bases). V was clipped by 5 bases and J by 4 bases, with 14 bases between them. Germline CDR1 SGHTA, CDR2 FQGNSA. This CDR3 region has 14 residues. The DNA of the CDR3 is TGTGCCAGCAGCGAACAGGTAAAGGGCACTGAAGCTTTCTTT. This gives the protein CASSEQVKGTEAFF. Using reference TRBV7-2 and TRBJ1-1 for the parts outside the CDR3, the full variable domain is GAGVSQSPSNKVTEKGKDVELRCDPISGHTALYWYRQSLGQGLEFLIYFQGNSAPDKSGLPSDRFSAERTGGSVSTLTIQRTQQEDSAVYLCASSEQVKGTEAFFGQGTRLTVV.

This clonotype was seen more than once but under ten times. The rearrangement joins TRBV15 to TRBJ2-1; TRBD2 might be the D (5 bases). Trimming cost V 1 base and J 6 bases, with 7 bases left between them. CDR1 is LNHNV, CDR2 YYDKDF, per germline (reference sequence). CDR3 length: 13 residues. The CDR3 sequence is CATSRGGVNEQFF. Here the CDR3 DNA reads TGTGCCACCAGCAGAGGGGGAGTCAATGAGCAGTTCTTC. Full variable domain (missing parts from reference TRBV15 and TRBJ2-1): DAMVIQNPRYQVTQFGKPVTLSCSQTLNHNVMYWYQQKSSQAPKLLFHYYDKDFNNEADTPDNFQSRRPNTSFCFLDIRSPGLGDTAMYLCATSRGGVNEQFFGPGTRLTVL.

CDR3 nucleotides: TGTGCCACCAGCAGGGAGGGGACAGGGAAGGCCGGGGAGCTGTTTTTT. As protein: CATSREGTGKAGELFF. The chain joins TRBV15 to TRBJ2-2; 9 nucleotides match TRBD1. V shed 3 bases, J shed 6 bases, and the junction held 8 bases outside the gene matches. Germline CDR1 and CDR2: LNHNV and YYDKDF (reference sequence). CDR3 length: 16 residues.

This clonotype was recorded many times. The V and J genes are TRBV7-9 and TRBJ1-6; D gene uncertain. The germline gives CDR1 SEHNR, CDR2 FQNEAQ (reference sequence). Trimming left V 3 bases short and J 13 bases short, with 13 bases between. The length of the CDR3 is 13 residues. In nucleotides, the CDR3 is TGTGCCAGCAGCTTCGGTCCCCCAGGCCCCCTCCACTTT. It is translated as CASSFGPPGPLHF. The full variable domain, its missing parts supplied by reference TRBV7-9 and TRBJ1-6, is DTGVSQNPRHKITKRGQNVTFRCDPISEHNRLYWYRQTLGQGPEFLTYFQNEAQLEKSRLLSDRFSAERPKGSFSTLEIQRTEQGDSAMYLCASSFGPPGPLHFGNGTRLTVT.

This clonotype has a handful of counts. The rearrangement joins TRBV5-1 to TRBJ2-2; D is undetermined. The germline V gene encodes CDR1 SGHRS and CDR2 YFSETQ. The germline V and J ends were trimmed by 2 bases and 5 bases, with 10 bases remaining between them. The CDR3 is made up of 14 amino acids. For the CDR3, the DNA is TGCGCCAGCAGCTTAAGGCAGAGGACCGGGGAGCTGTTTTTT. Translated, it gives CASSLRQRTGELFF. Complete variable domain (other parts from reference TRBV5-1 and TRBJ2-2): KAGVTQTPRYLIKTRGQQVTLSCSPISGHRSVSWYQQTPGQGLQFLFEYFSETQRNKGNFPGRFSGRQFSNSRSEMNVSTLELGDSALYLCASSLRQRTGELFFGEGSRLTVL.

This clonotype was found many times. CDR3 residues: CASSQESRVAGNTDTQYF. In nucleotides, the CDR3 is TGTGCCAGCAGCCAAGAATCCCGCGTAGCGGGGAACACAGATACGCAGTATTTT. V and J are TRBV4-2 and TRBJ2-3; TRBD2 matches at 8 bases. The germline gives CDR1 LGHNA, CDR2 YNFKEQ. The CDR3 sequence is 18 residues long. V lost 0 bases and J lost 2; bases outside the gene matches: 10.

This chain links TRBV5-4 with TRBJ2-5; TRBD2 aligns across 8 bases. The CDR3 has 16 residues. Germline V lookup: CDR1 SGHNT, CDR2 YYREEE (reference sequence). The J segment lost 5 bases and the V segment lost 2 bases, leaving 11 bases of the junction unmatched. Here the CDR3 reads CASSLSGGAGSETQYF. The CDR3 nucleotides read TGTGCCAGCAGCTTAAGCGGGGGCGCCGGTTCGGAGACCCAGTACTTC.

This clonotype appeared many times. J is TRBJ2-7 and V is TRBV4-1, with D possibly TRBD1 on 5 matching bases. Germline CDR1 MGHRA, CDR2 YSYEKL. The ends were cut back, 1 base at V and 5 bases at J, with 15 bases in the middle. The CDR3 is 15 residues long. CDR3 DNA sequence: TGCGCCAGCAGCCAAGTTGCCAGGGTAGGGGACGAGCAGTACTTC. The encoded protein is CASSQVARVGDEQYF.

This clonotype has only a few counts. The chain couples TRBV29-1 to TRBJ2-3; no clear D gene. Germline-derived CDR1 and CDR2 are SQVTM and ANQGSEA. The CDR3 covers 13 residues. Between the trimmed V and J ends, which lost 7 bases and 4 bases, there was a span of 15 bases. In DNA form, the CDR3 reads TGCAGCGCATCAGGAGTAGGGTCAGATACGCAGTATTTT. This codes for CSASGVGSDTQYF.

There are a few counts of this clonotype. The J gene is TRBJ2-7, the V gene TRBV28; TRBD1 agrees at 10 bases. This CDR3 comprises 15 residues. V lost 2 bases, J lost 5 bases, and 6 bases stayed unmatched. CDR1 is MDHEN, CDR2 SYDVKM, per germline. In DNA, the CDR3 is TGTGCCAGCAGTTTAGCGGGACAGGGGATCCACGAGCAGTACGTC. Translation gives CASSLAGQGIHEQYV.

The chain couples TRBV4-3 to TRBJ2-1; 12 positions match TRBD2. The V gene end was trimmed by 3 bases and the J gene end by 2 bases; junction bases not matched to a gene: 8. This CDR3 comprises 18 residues. Per the germline V gene, CDR1 is LGHNA and CDR2 is YSLEER. DNA of the CDR3: TGCGCCAGCAGCCACCTTGGACTAGCGGGGCTTGCCTACAATGAGCAGTTCTTC. Residues: CASSHLGLAGLAYNEQFF.